A single count supports the clone carrying this T cell receptor (beta chain). From germline, CDR1 is LNHDA and CDR2 SQIVND (reference sequence). The trim removed 3 bases at V and 4 bases at J, leaving 8 bases unmatched. The CDR3 contains 15 residues. Original analysis: From reference gene primer amplification, estimates of nucleated cell counts were derived. TCRdb keeps only in-frame clones here, not all; method: immunoSEQ multiplex PCR. V and J calls and clone size are copied from that table; D and trimming were computed from the DNA. This sample has 65,000 to 75,000 clones, with 84% found just once. The source of the sample is a study of blood T cell repertoires in COVID-19.

The sample consisted of peripheral blood. The source is a woman in her sixties with acute or convalescent COVID-19. The chain uses TRBV19 and TRBJ1-2; 7 bases fit TRBD1. The chain's CDR3 is CASSIPAGGPYGYTF. CDR3 coding DNA: TGTGCCAGTAGTATCCCGGCAGGGGGGCCCTATGGCTACACCTTC.